A selection of T cell receptor beta chains follows, all from one sample in a study of quantifying T cell responses using KT2 cells. TCRdb passed the UMI-ligation and nested PCR reads through MiXCR, listing each CDR3 protein once. The table has about 33,000 distinct CDR3 sequences, 10% seen once. Input material: PBMCs spiked with cells of the T cell clone KT2. The receptors were sampled from a human donor. The CDR3 runs from the conserved cysteine through the conserved F or W. Each record gives: D gene, J gene, V gene, clone size, CDR3 DNA, CDR3 protein. A D gene is named only where the DNA matches it firmly. Some rows have no size entry. The others give once, few or many, or a class for an expanded clone.

>NA|TRBJ1-3|TRBV27|many
TGTGCCAGCAAGAGCCTCTCTGGAAACACCATATATTTT
CASKSLSGNTIYF
>NA|TRBJ1-2|TRBV2|NA
TGTGCCAGCAGAAGAGATAAGGGTCGCTATGGCTACACCTTC
CASRRDKGRYGYTF
>NA|TRBJ2-1|TRBV27|many
TGTGCCAGCACCCATAACAAGGGGGGGACGGGTGAGCAGTTCTTC
CASTHNKGGTGEQFF
>NA|TRBJ1-2|TRBV29-1|many
TGCAGCGCCGGAGGTAACTATGGCTACACCTTC
CSAGGNYGYTF
>NA|TRBJ2-3|TRBV24-1|many
TGTGCCACCAGTGATATACAGGGTTTGGGCACAGATACGCAGTATTTT
CATSDIQGLGTDTQYF
>NA|TRBJ1-2|TRBV5-4|few
TGTGCCAGCAGCCGGTACAGGGATAGGGACTATGGCTACACCTTC
CASSRYRDRDYGYTF
>NA|TRBJ2-4|TRBV30|medium-sized
TGTGCCTGGAGACAGGCCAAAAACATTCAGTACTTC
CAWRQAKNIQYF
>TRBD2|TRBJ2-1|TRBV29-1|few
TGCAGCGCCGGAGCGGGGGTCCAAGACAATGAGCAGTTCTTC
CSAGAGVQDNEQFF
>TRBD1|TRBJ1-1|TRBV10-3|many
TGTGCCATCGGCGGGACAGGGAATACTGAAGCTTTCTTT
CAIGGTGNTEAFF
>TRBD1|TRBJ1-5|TRBV6-2/TRBV6-3|NA
TGTGCCAGCAGTCCGACAGGGCGTCCCCACAATCAGCCCCAGCATTTT
CASSPTGRPHNQPQHF
>TRBD1|TRBJ1-1|TRBV20-1|NA
TGCAGTGCTAGAGCAGAGACAGGGAGTGTGAACACTGAAGCTTTCTTT
CSARAETGSVNTEAFF
>NA|TRBJ2-2|TRBV6-1|many
TGTGCCAGCAGCCAATCAGGGGACACCGGGGAGCTGTTTTTT
CASSQSGDTGELFF
>NA|TRBJ2-5|TRBV5-6|NA
TGTGCCAGCAGCTTGAGGCGCGGAGGTAATCAAGAGACCCAGTACTTC
CASSLRRGGNQETQYF
>NA|TRBJ2-2|TRBV6-5|NA
TGTGCCAGCAGTTCCTCCCAAAATAACGGGGAGCTGTTTTTT
CASSSSQNNGELFF
>NA|TRBJ1-1|TRBV7-8|NA
TGTGCCAGCAGCGCCGGGACTCGAGTGAACACTGAAGCTTTCTTT
CASSAGTRVNTEAFF
>TRBD2|TRBJ2-3|TRBV5-8|medium-sized
TGTGCCAGCAGCTTGTGGACTAGCGGGATGATAGTAGACCCTACGCAGTATTTT
CASSLWTSGMIVDPTQYF
>TRBD2|TRBJ2-5|TRBV7-2|NA
TGTGCCAGCAGCCGGACTAGCGGGGGAGGGGGGACCCAGTACTTC
CASSRTSGGGGTQYF
>TRBD1|TRBJ2-1|TRBV5-4|many
TGTGCCAGCAGCTTGGCGGGACAGGTAACCTACAATGAGCAGTTCTTC
CASSLAGQVTYNEQFF
>NA|TRBJ2-3|TRBV9|few
TGTGCCAGCAGCGTAGTGGAGACGGCCGGCACAGATACGCAGTATTTT
CASSVVETAGTDTQYF
>NA|TRBJ2-7|TRBV20-1|many
TGCAGTGCTAGAGATTACGGGAGCCCTATCTCCTACGAGCAGTACTTC
CSARDYGSPISYEQYF
>NA|TRBJ2-3|TRBV7-9|few
TGTGCCAGCAGCTTAGTGGCGCAGGCTAGCACAGATACGCAGTATTTT
CASSLVAQASTDTQYF
>NA|TRBJ1-5|TRBV9|few
TGTGCCAGCAGCGCTGGGGGGTTTGGCAATCAGCCCCAGCATTTT
CASSAGGFGNQPQHF
>TRBD1|TRBJ1-3|TRBV7-8|medium-sized
TGTGCCAGCAGCCAATCAGGGGGCGCTGGAAACACCATATATTTT
CASSQSGGAGNTIYF
>NA|TRBJ2-7|TRBV7-8|many
TGTGCCAGCAGCTCAGGGGTGGGGCGACAGTTCTCCTACGAGCAGTACTTC
CASSSGVGRQFSYEQYF
>NA|TRBJ2-2|TRBV11-2|few
TGTGCCAGCAGCCGAGTCAACACCGGGGAGCTGTTTTTT
CASSRVNTGELFF
>NA|TRBJ2-5|TRBV20-1|NA
TGCAGTGCTAGAGAGAGAGGGCAAGAGACCCAGTACTTC
CSARERGQETQYF
>NA|TRBJ2-2|TRBV7-8|NA
TGTGCCAGCAGCCCCGACGGGTGGCGTGGGACCGGGGAGCTGTTTTTT
CASSPDGWRGTGELFF
>TRBD2|TRBJ2-1|TRBV6-2/TRBV6-3|NA
TGTGCCAGCAGTTGGGGACTACCCGAGCAGTTCTTC
CASSWGLPEQFF
>TRBD2|TRBJ2-5|TRBV7-2|few
TGTGCCAGCAGCTTTTGGCGGGAGGGGGAAGAGACCCAGTACTTC
CASSFWREGEETQYF
>NA|TRBJ2-7|TRBV4-2|few
TGTGCCAGCAGCCAAGATCCAGGGGAGGCGGACTACGAGCAGTACTTC
CASSQDPGEADYEQYF
>NA|TRBJ1-3|TRBV3-1|NA
TGTGCCAGCAGCCAAGTCACTGGAAACACCATATATTTT
CASSQVTGNTIYF
>NA|TRBJ1-5|TRBV6-2/TRBV6-3|few
TGTGCCAGCAGTTACTCGTCGGGGGGCAATCAGCCCCAGCATTTT
CASSYSSGGNQPQHF
>NA|TRBJ1-1|TRBV14|NA
TGTGCCAGCAGCCAAGCCCGGGGGGCTAATGCTGAAGCTTTCTTT
CASSQARGANAEAFF
>NA|TRBJ2-3|TRBV11-3|many
TGTGCCAGCAGCTTAGGCCGCACAGATACGCAGTATTTT
CASSLGRTDTQYF
>NA|TRBJ2-3|TRBV4-3|many
TGCGCCAGCAGCCCTCGGTCCAGCGGAGATACGCAGTATTTT
CASSPRSSGDTQYF
>NA|TRBJ1-1|TRBV30|many
TGTGCCTGGAGTGAGGTGGGTCGGTGGACTGAAGCTTTCTTT
CAWSEVGRWTEAFF
>TRBD2|TRBJ2-1|TRBV30|many
TGTGCCTGGAGTCCGCAACTAGCGGGGGGCCCCTACAATGAGCAGTTCTTC
CAWSPQLAGGPYNEQFF
>NA|TRBJ1-1|TRBV4-1|many
TGCGCCAGCAGCCAAGAGACAGGAAACACTGAAGCTTTCTTT
CASSQETGNTEAFF
>TRBD1|TRBJ2-5|TRBV19|NA
TGTGCCAGTAGTGGACAGGATAACCAAGAGACCCAGTACTTC
CASSGQDNQETQYF
>NA|TRBJ1-1|TRBV4-3|many
TGCGCCAGCAGAACAAGACAGTTGAACACTGAAGCTTTCTTT
CASRTRQLNTEAFF
>NA|TRBJ2-3|TRBV7-3|few
TGTGCCAGCAGCCTCCGGGTAGCGCCAGATACGCAGTATTTT
CASSLRVAPDTQYF
>TRBD1|TRBJ2-2|TRBV6-6|NA
TGTGCCAGCAGTTACTCAACAGGGGGCGCCGGGGAGCTGTTTTTT
CASSYSTGGAGELFF